Listed below are T cell receptor beta chains from one sample, sequenced in a study of cytomegalovirus exposure and HLA in healthy donors. Method: immunoSEQ multiplex PCR; TCRdb's copy keeps in-frame clones and lacks some. The sample yields tens of thousands of clones, around 78% seen once. Sequenced input: PBMCs. The receptor set was obtained from a man aged 50-59 years in good health and CMV-seronegative. Both conserved end residues are part of each CDR3. The D gene is left open where the match is weak. Clone size, where shown, is once, few, many, or a class for clones that have expanded.

>TRBV7-3|-|TRBJ1-1|-
TGTGCCAGCAGCATCTCGACAGTCACTGAAGCTTTCTTT
CASSISTVTEAFF
>TRBV5-1|-|TRBJ1-2|-
TGCGCCAGCAGCTTGGATACGGGGTATGGCTACACCTTC
CASSLDTGYGYTF
>TRBV30|-|TRBJ1-2|TRBD1
TGTGCCTGGAACACAGGGGCTAACTATGGCTACACCTTC
CAWNTGANYGYTF
>TRBV5-1|-|TRBJ1-2|-
TGCGCCAGCAGCCATCCGGACAGTGCCTATGGCTACACCTTC
CASSHPDSAYGYTF
>TRBV9|-|TRBJ2-2|TRBD1
TGTGCCAGCAGCGGGACAGGGCAGAGCGGGGAGCTGTTTTTT
CASSGTGQSGELFF
>TRBV30|-|TRBJ2-1|-
TGTGCCTGGAGTGTAGGGGGCTCCTACAATGAGCAGTTCTTC
CAWSVGGSYNEQFF
>TRBV5-5|-|TRBJ2-7|-
TGTGCCAGCAGTCTTGACTCCCAAGGGGTTCTCTACGAGCAGTACTTC
CASSLDSQGVLYEQYF
>TRBV30|-|TRBJ2-3|-
TGTGCCTGGAGTGTACCGGGAGCTTCAGATACGCAGTATTTT
CAWSVPGASDTQYF
>TRBV30|few|TRBJ1-2|-
TGTGCCTGGATGGCGGGCGCGGGGGATGGCTACACCTTC
CAWMAGAGDGYTF
>TRBV28|-|TRBJ2-3|TRBD1
TGTGCCAGCAGTTTACGTCAGGGGGCAGATACGCAGTATTTT
CASSLRQGADTQYF
>TRBV6-1|-|TRBJ1-5|-
TGTGCCAGCAGTGGCCTTTGGGACTCTAGCAATCAGCCCCAGCATTTT
CASSGLWDSSNQPQHF
>TRBV7-2|-|TRBJ1-1|TRBD1
TGTGCCAGCAGCCGACGGACAGGGTCGAACACTGAAGCTTTCTTT
CASSRRTGSNTEAFF
>TRBV5-8|-|TRBJ2-1|-
TGTGCCAGCAGTACAGGGTATGGTGAGCAGTTCTTC
CASSTGYGEQFF
>TRBV29-1|-|TRBJ2-3|TRBD1
TGCAGCGCCAACCGGGGACAGGGGGCAACAGATACGCAGTATTTT
CSANRGQGATDTQYF
>TRBV2|-|TRBJ2-7|TRBD1
TGTGCCAGCAGTGTGCAGGGGGTAGGGCAGTACTTC
CASSVQGVGQYF
>TRBV19|-|TRBJ2-1|TRBD1
TGTGCCAGTAGTATAACCGGGACAGCCTACAATGAGCAGTTCTTC
CASSITGTAYNEQFF
>TRBV29-1|-|TRBJ2-1|-
TGCAGCGTTGTTGGAGGGGACTACAATGAGCAGTTCTTC
CSVVGGDYNEQFF
>TRBV7-3|-|TRBJ1-6|-
TGTGCCAGCAGCTTCCTCCCTGAGACACCCCTCCACTTT
CASSFLPETPLHF
>TRBV30|-|TRBJ1-5|-
TGTGCCTGGAGTGACAAAGAGGGGGATCAGCCCCAGCATTTT
CAWSDKEGDQPQHF
>TRBV15|-|TRBJ2-7|-
TGTGCCACCAGCAGAAGGTACCAGGTCGACAGTGCCTCCAACGAGCAGTACTTC
CATSRRYQVDSASNEQYF
>TRBV29-1|-|TRBJ1-6|TRBD1
TGCAGCGTTAAGACAGGGACAAATTCACCCCTCCACTTT
CSVKTGTNSPLHF
>TRBV5-4|-|TRBJ2-2|-
TGTGCCAGCAGTGAGGGGGCCGGGGAGCTGTTTTTT
CASSEGAGELFF
>TRBV6-5|-|TRBJ1-5|-
TGTGCCAGCAGTACAGGACGGTACAATCAGCCCCAGCATTTT
CASSTGRYNQPQHF
>TRBV6-5|-|TRBJ1-5|-
TGTGCCAGCAGTTCGACAGGCCGCAATCAGCCCCAGCATTTT
CASSSTGRNQPQHF
>TRBV19|few|TRBJ1-1|-
TGTGCCAGTAAAGATGCAGGGTCGGTAAGGAACACTGAAGCTTTCTTT
CASKDAGSVRNTEAFF
>TRBV7-9|once|TRBJ1-6|-
TGTGCCAGCACGGGAGCGCCGAAAAATTCACCCCTCCACTTT
CASTGAPKNSPLHF
>TRBV10-1|-|TRBJ2-5|-
TGCGCCAGCAGTGAGGGAGGGGGCCGGTTTGAGACCCAGTACTTC
CASSEGGGRFETQYF